These 10 T cell receptor beta chains were all obtained from the same sample, sequenced in a study of blood T cell repertoires in COVID-19. Data came from immunoSEQ multiplex PCR; TCRdb stores just in-frame clones and leaves some out. The sample gives around 300,000 clones, around 85% of which show up once; 2.5% is in the top ten. Sequenced input: PBMCs or T cells enriched from blood (not recorded which). The receptors stem from a woman between 45 and 60 years old who had recovered from COVID-19.

The chain is built from TRBV4-1 and TRBJ2-3; unclear D gene. Trimming took 6 bases from V and 2 from J, leaving 18 bases between them. The CDR3 extends over 16 amino acids. Germline V CDR1 and CDR2: MGHRA, YSYEKL. This chain's CDR3 is CASRTAVLLFTDTQYF. The DNA of the CDR3 is TGCGCCAGCAGAACCGCCGTCCTATTGTTCACAGATACGCAGTATTTT.

CDR3 bases: TGTGCCAGCAGTTACGGGGACAATTCCTACGAGCAGTACTTC. Residues: CASSYGDNSYEQYF. The chain carries TRBV6-2 or TRBV6-3 and TRBJ2-7; TRBD1 is a possible D gene (6 bases). This CDR3 spans 14 amino acids. Germline V gene lookup returns CDR1 MNHEY and CDR2 SVGEGT. V shed 2 bases and J shed 1 base, with 9 bases lying between them.

This clone was seen just once. This chain links TRBV5-1 with TRBJ2-5; D remains ambiguous. Per the germline V gene, CDR1 is SGHRS and CDR2 is YFSETQ. This CDR3 spans 11 amino acids. V lost 5 bases and J 1 base, leaving 3 bases between the germline ends. CDR3 sequence reads: CASRAQETQYF. CDR3 coding DNA: TGCGCCAGCAGGGCCCAAGAGACCCAGTACTTC.

The V gene is TRBV28, the J gene TRBJ2-2; 7 bases fit TRBD1. V trimming: 2 bases; J trimming: 4 bases; junction bases outside the gene matches: 7. This CDR3 comprises 16 residues. The germline gives CDR1 MDHEN, CDR2 SYDVKM. CDR3 protein: CASSLLEGARTGELFF. The CDR3 coding sequence is TGTGCCAGCAGTTTACTTGAGGGGGCGCGCACCGGGGAGCTGTTTTTT.

The chain employs TRBV19 and TRBJ2-3, with unresolved D. Germline values: CDR1 LNHDA, CDR2 SQIVND (reference sequence). V was shortened by 9 bases and J by 0 bases, with 10 bases between the two germline ends. The CDR3 covers 13 residues. CDR3 sequence (DNA): TGTGCCAGCAGGATTTCTAGCACAGATACGCAGTATTTT. Translating gives CASRISSTDTQYF.

The chain has TRBV20-1 and TRBJ1-2, with D hard to call. The CDR3 runs 11 residues. Per germline, CDR1 DFQATT and CDR2 SNEGSKA (reference sequence). The V gene lost 3 bases and the J gene lost 8 bases, with 10 bases spanning the gap. The CDR3 DNA sequence: TGCAGTGCTAGCCTTCTTCAGGGCTACACCTTC. Its translation is CSASLLQGYTF.

V usage is TRBV29-1 and J usage is TRBJ1-4; 9 nucleotides align to TRBD1. The V and J ends lost 5 bases and 10 bases, in that order; junction bases with no gene match: 11. CDR3 length: 14 residues. Germline V gene lookup returns CDR1 SQVTM and CDR2 ANQGSEA. CDR3 coding DNA: TGCAGCGTTACGTTGTCGACAGGGGGAACAAAACTGTTTTTT. Amino acid sequence: CSVTLSTGGTKLFF.

The chain joins TRBV6-2 or TRBV6-3 to TRBJ2-7; perhaps TRBD2 as D (6 bases). V was clipped by 2 bases and J by 3 bases, with 11 bases between them. The CDR3 consists of 14 residues. The germline gives CDR1 MNHEY, CDR2 SVGEGT. Here the CDR3 reads CASSYGGAGYEQYF. CDR3 sequence (DNA): TGTGCCAGCAGTTACGGCGGGGCAGGCTACGAGCAGTACTTC.

Only a few counts were recorded for this clone. The chain recombines TRBV5-1 with TRBJ2-7; 10 nucleotides agree with TRBD2. Germline V lookup: CDR1 SGHRS, CDR2 YFSETQ. V trimming: 1 base; J trimming: 5 bases; junction bases outside the gene matches: 9. This CDR3 contains 16 residues. CDR3 nucleotide sequence: TGCGCCAGCAGCTTGATGGCTAGCGGGAGTAGACACGAGCAGTACTTC. This encodes CASSLMASGSRHEQYF.

This clone was found a few times. This chain uses TRBV28 with TRBJ2-7; the match to TRBD1 covers 8 bases. The V and J ends lost 6 bases and 1 base, in that order; junction bases with no gene match: 2. The CDR3 spans 13 residues. CDR1 and CDR2 (germline): MDHEN, SYDVKM. The CDR3 DNA reads TGTGCCAGCAGAACAGGGGGGTCCTACGAGCAGTACTTC. Translated, it gives CASRTGGSYEQYF.